What follows are 26 T cell receptor beta chains derived from one specimen sequenced in a study of blood T cell repertoires in COVID-19. Using immunoSEQ multiplex PCR, the repertoire was profiled, and TCRdb retains in-frame clones only, with some absent. The table records approximately 340,000 clones, around 83% of them present only once. The sequenced sample consisted of peripheral blood. Source of these receptors: a man aged 30-40 years with active or convalescent COVID-19.

In regard to this clone: One end of the junction does not line up with germline, which may come from a read error. CDR3 protein: CASSLDRAKTGELFF. The CDR3 nucleotides read TGTGCCAGCAGCTTAGACAGGGCGAAGACCGGGGAGCTGTTTTTT. V gene TRBV7-2 combines with J gene TRBJ2-2, with D possibly matching TRBD1 (6 bases). This CDR3 region has 15 residues. CDR1 and CDR2 from the germline V gene are SGHTA and FQGNSA.

This clone came up once. The genes are TRBV12-3 or TRBV12-4 and TRBJ2-2, with a tentative D call TRBD1 (6 bases). V dropped 7 bases and J dropped 7 bases, with 10 bases sitting between them. The CDR3 sequence is 12 residues long. The DNA of the CDR3 is TGTGCCAGCACCCAGGGGTTCGGGGAGCTGTTTTTT. This sequence encodes CASTQGFGELFF.

About this clone itself: A much larger clone lies a single base off, so this may be a read error. In the same sample, other DNA sequences code for this CDR3. The chain has TRBV12-3 or TRBV12-4 and TRBJ1-1, with D uncertain. The CDR3 totals 13 residues. The germline V and J ends were trimmed by 4 bases and 1 base, with 7 bases remaining between them. CDR3 nucleotide sequence: TGTGCCAGCAGTTCGACGGGGAACACTGAAGCTTTCTTT. It encodes CASSSTGNTEAFF.

The chain has TRBV7-2 and TRBJ1-5; 7 bases match TRBD1. The length of the CDR3 is 18 residues. CDR1 and CDR2 from the germline V gene are SGHTA and FQGNSA. The ends lost 1 base at V and 7 bases at J; junction bases unmatched: 16. The CDR3 DNA reads TGTGCCAGCAGCTTAGTGTCCCCCTCGACAGGGCAGGGGCAGCCCCAGCATTTT. Residues: CASSLVSPSTGQGQPQHF.

The chain joins TRBV27 to TRBJ2-1; D uncertain. This CDR3 has 13 residues. V was pared by 7 bases and J by 3 bases, with 10 bases between. Germline V CDR1 and CDR2: MNHEY, SMNVEV (reference sequence). The CDR3 reads CASTAGDYNEQFF. Here the CDR3 DNA reads TGTGCCAGCACGGCAGGCGACTACAATGAGCAGTTCTTC.

The gene calls are TRBV28 and TRBJ2-5; the D gene is possibly TRBD1 (6 bases). This CDR3 region has 13 residues. CDR1 and CDR2 from the germline V gene are MDHEN and SYDVKM. Trimming took 8 bases from V and 2 from J, leaving 12 bases between them. In DNA form, the CDR3 reads TGTGCCAGCGGCAGAGGGGGACAAGAGACCCAGTACTTC. Translation: CASGRGGQETQYF.

V is TRBV5-8 and J is TRBJ1-5, with no clear D. V was cut by 0 bases and J by 1 base, with 8 bases left in between. Germline CDR1 SGHTS, CDR2 YDEGEE. CDR3 size: 15 residues. The CDR3 reads CASSLAHFSNQPQHF. CDR3 in DNA: TGTGCCAGCAGCTTGGCGCACTTCAGCAATCAGCCCCAGCATTTT.

This chain uses TRBV7-9 with TRBJ1-1; D might be TRBD1 (6 bases). V lost 5 bases to trimming and J lost 1 base, with 17 bases between them. Germline CDR1 and CDR2: SEHNR and FQNEAQ (reference sequence). This CDR3 spans 16 amino acids. As DNA, the CDR3 is TGTGCCAGCAGCGACCGCAGGGGCCAACCGAACACTGAAGCTTTCTTT. Protein product: CASSDRRGQPNTEAFF.

This chain connects TRBV19 to TRBJ1-1, with a possible D match to TRBD1 (5 bases). The CDR3 covers 14 residues. Per germline, CDR1 LNHDA and CDR2 SQIVND (reference sequence). V lost 3 bases and J lost 0, with 8 bases in between. DNA of the CDR3: TGTGCCAGTAGTATTGGACAAGTGAACACTGAAGCTTTCTTT. It encodes CASSIGQVNTEAFF.

The chain has TRBV6-4 and TRBJ2-5; TRBD2 matches at 10 bases. Germline CDR1 is MRHNA and CDR2 is SNTAGT. There are 15 residues in the CDR3. The V gene end was trimmed by 6 bases and the J gene end by 5 bases; junction bases not matched to a gene: 9. The CDR3 nucleotides are TGTGCCAGCAGGACCGGGACTAGCGTGAAGGAGACCCAGTACTTC. Translation gives CASRTGTSVKETQYF.

J is TRBJ2-3 and V is TRBV5-1, with D perhaps matching TRBD2 (6 bases). V was clipped by 6 bases and J by 2 bases, with 16 bases between them. This CDR3 spans 15 amino acids. CDR1 and CDR2 from the germline V gene are SGHRS and YFSETQ. CDR3 DNA: TGCGCCAGCACAAGGGCGGCGGGGCCCACAGATACGCAGTATTTT. Amino acids: CASTRAAGPTDTQYF.

This clone was seen only once. This sequence joins TRBV24-1 and TRBJ2-1; 7 bases match TRBD2. CDR3 length: 17 residues. Trimming at V came to 4 bases and at J to 1 base, leaving 9 bases not matched to a gene. Looked up from germline, CDR1 is KGHDR and CDR2 is SFDVKD. As DNA, the CDR3 is TGTGCCACCAGTGACCAAGAGCGGGGAGGGTCCTACAATGAGCAGTTCTTC. Translated: CATSDQERGGSYNEQFF.

This clone has just one count. The V call is TRBV2, the J call TRBJ2-2, with 8 bases that match TRBD2. Trimming at V came to 7 bases and at J to 5 bases, leaving 12 bases not matched to a gene. Germline V lookup: CDR1 SNHLY, CDR2 FYNNEI. The CDR3 is made up of 16 amino acids. CDR3: CASTPRGAGATGELFF. CDR3 DNA sequence: TGTGCCAGCACTCCCCGGGGAGCGGGAGCGACCGGGGAGCTGTTTTTT.

V is TRBV19 and J is TRBJ1-2; TRBD1 matches 7 bases. The J segment lost 5 bases and the V segment lost 8 bases, leaving 17 bases of the junction unmatched. The CDR3 spans 16 residues. Germline CDR1 is LNHDA and CDR2 is SQIVND (reference sequence). The CDR3, as DNA: TGTGCCAGTCGCCTAACCGGGACAGCGTCTTGGTATGGCTACACCTTC. It is translated as CASRLTGTASWYGYTF.

This chain links TRBV4-2 with TRBJ2-1; D possibly corresponds to TRBD1 (6 bases). V was trimmed by 3 bases and J by 5 bases, leaving 11 bases between them. Germline CDR1 and CDR2: LGHNA and YNFKEQ. This CDR3 comprises 14 residues. In DNA, the CDR3 is TGTGCCAGCAGCCAGGTCGGACAGAACAATGAGCAGTTCTTC. It is translated as CASSQVGQNNEQFF.

The chain uses TRBV28 and TRBJ2-5; the match to TRBD2 covers 9 bases. CDR1 and CDR2 (germline): MDHEN, SYDVKM. The CDR3 covers 20 residues. J gave up 5 bases and V 3 bases, and 22 bases lay outside the gene matches. CDR3: CASSFPRGTRSGTSRETQYF. The CDR3 DNA is TGTGCCAGCAGTTTTCCTCGGGGGACAAGATCCGGGACTAGCCGGGAGACCCAGTACTTC. Full variable domain (outside the CDR3, taken from reference TRBV28 and TRBJ2-5): DVKVTQSSRYLVKRTGEKVFLECVQDMDHENMFWYRQDPGLGLRLIYFSYDVKMKEKGDIPEGYSVSREKKERFSLILESASTNQTSMYLCASSFPRGTRSGTSRETQYFGPGTRLLVL.

The chain links TRBV9 to TRBJ1-3; tentative D call: TRBD1 (5 bases). CDR1 and CDR2 from the germline V gene are SGDLS and YYNGEE. The germline V and J ends were trimmed by 0 bases and 8 bases, with 15 bases remaining between them. The CDR3 contains 15 residues. The chain's CDR3 is CASSVEAGGGDTIYF. Here the CDR3 DNA reads TGTGCCAGCAGCGTAGAAGCGGGGGGAGGAGACACCATATATTTT.

J is TRBJ1-3 and V is TRBV30; 7 nucleotides agree with TRBD1. CDR1 is GTSNPN, CDR2 SVGIG, per germline (reference sequence). This CDR3 has 13 residues. The CDR3 DNA sequence: TGTGCGTTGACAGGGCTCTCTGGAAACACCATATATTTT. This gives the protein CALTGLSGNTIYF.

A word on this clone: Other DNA variants within this sample encode the same CDR3. The chain is built from TRBV28 and TRBJ1-5; D ambiguous. This CDR3 region has 12 residues. CDR1 and CDR2 (germline): MDHEN, SYDVKM. V was pared by 6 bases and J by 1 base, with 4 bases between. This chain's CDR3 is CASRGSNQPQHF. The DNA for the CDR3 is TGTGCCAGCAGGGGCAGCAATCAGCCCCAGCATTTT.

This chain connects TRBV6-2 or TRBV6-3 to TRBJ2-7, with D possibly TRBD2 on 5 matching bases. CDR1 MNHEY and CDR2 SVGEGT come from the germline V gene. V was trimmed by 5 bases and J by 5 bases, leaving 16 bases between them. This CDR3 spans 14 amino acids. The CDR3 reads CASSPRRGGDEQYF. CDR3 sequence (DNA): TGTGCCAGCAGTCCCAGACGGGGTGGGGACGAGCAGTACTTC.

Here the CDR3 DNA reads TGTGCCAGCAGCTTTCAGATCACCACAGGGGCGAACACTGAAGCTTTCTTT. Its translation: CASSFQITTGANTEAFF. V usage is TRBV7-8 and J usage is TRBJ1-1, with 7 bases aligning to TRBD1. The germline CDR1 and CDR2 sequences are SGHVS and FQNEAQ. This CDR3 is 17 amino acids long. The junction had 11 bases not matched to a gene; V was cut back by 3 bases and J by 1 base.

The chain employs TRBV6-1 and TRBJ1-5; TRBD1 matches 9 bases. The CDR3 spans 14 residues. Germline V gene lookup returns CDR1 MNHNS and CDR2 SASEGT. Trimming at V came to 7 bases and at J to 6 bases, leaving 7 bases not matched to a gene. CDR3 DNA: TGTGCCAGCACCTGGACAGGGGAAGGTCAGCCCCAGCATTTT. Translated, it gives CASTWTGEGQPQHF.

This CDR3 is CASSEGANYGYTF. The DNA of the CDR3 is TGTGCCAGCAGTGAGGGGGCGAACTATGGCTACACCTTC. This rearrangement joins TRBV2 to TRBJ1-2; perhaps TRBD1 as D (6 bases). CDR3 size: 13 residues. Trimming left V 3 bases short and J 2 bases short, with 7 bases between. Germline CDR1 is SNHLY and CDR2 is FYNNEI. The variable domain in full, completed from reference TRBV2 and TRBJ1-2, reads EPEVTQTPSHQVTQMGQEVILRCVPISNHLYFYWYRQILGQKVEFLVSFYNNEISEKSEIFDDQFSVERPDGSNFTLKIRSTKLEDSAMYFCASSEGANYGYTFGSGTRLTVV.

The genes are TRBV9 and TRBJ1-2; tentative D call: TRBD1 (6 bases). The germline V gene encodes CDR1 SGDLS and CDR2 YYNGEE. There are 13 residues in the CDR3. V gave up 0 bases and J gave up 8 bases, with 11 bases separating them. The CDR3 region has the DNA TGTGCCAGCAGCGTAGGCAGGGGTGGAGGCTACACCTTC. It is translated as CASSVGRGGGYTF.

V and J are TRBV5-1 and TRBJ2-1; 9 bases are shared with TRBD1. Trimming removed 6 bases from V and 7 bases from J; junction bases left unmatched: 11. The CDR3 spans 15 residues. The V gene's germline CDR1 is SGHRS and CDR2 YFSETQ. The CDR3 is CASNLAGTGRNEQFF. The CDR3 bases are TGCGCCAGCAACCTAGCCGGGACAGGGAGGAATGAGCAGTTCTTC.

The J gene is TRBJ1-6, the V gene TRBV7-9; D remains ambiguous. The CDR3 is 14 amino acids. CDR1 SEHNR and CDR2 FQNEAQ come from the germline V gene (reference sequence). V dropped 5 bases and J dropped 4 bases, with 9 bases sitting between them. In nucleotides, the CDR3 is TGTGCCAGCAGCCAAGACATTTATAATTCACCCCTCCACTTT. This sequence encodes CASSQDIYNSPLHF.